Each of the 7 T cell receptor beta chains below was sequenced from the same sample in a study of blood T cell repertoires in COVID-19. Method: immunoSEQ multiplex PCR; TCRdb's copy keeps in-frame clones and lacks some. The sample contains roughly 170,000 clones, approximately 84% of which appear only once. Sequenced: PBMCs or T cells enriched from blood (not recorded which). These receptors were taken from a man aged 45 to 65 who had recovered from COVID-19.

The V call is TRBV11-1, the J call TRBJ2-7, with D unclear. The CDR3 loop spans 16 amino acids. V was clipped by 0 bases and J by 2 bases, with 14 bases between them. The germline CDR1 and CDR2 sequences are SGHAT and FQDESV (reference sequence). CDR3 nucleotide sequence: TGTGCCAGCAGCTTAGCGGTGGCTTTAGCACCCTACGAGCAGTACTTC. Translating gives CASSLAVALAPYEQYF.

As for this clone: The CDR3 carries no conserved terminal phenylalanine or tryptophan, so it likely arises from a read error. The DNA is omitted, as the CDR3 cannot be located on it reliably, and the CDR3 follows TCRdb's listing. The V and J genes are TRBV21-1 and TRBJ2-7; the table's D call, TRBD1, has no DNA check behind it. TRBV21-1 counts as a pseudogene. A total of 10 residues make up the CDR3, ends included. CDR3 protein: CASSKGVRGR.

This clone has only one observation. J is TRBJ1-5 and V is TRBV11-2, with D possibly matching TRBD1 (5 bases). CDR3 length: 15 amino acids. Between the trimmed V and J ends, which lost 0 bases and 6 bases, there was a span of 12 bases. In germline, CDR1 is SGHAT, CDR2 FQNNGV. CDR3 nucleotide sequence: TGTGCCAGCAGCTTAGATGAGTCAGGGCTTCAGCCCCAGCATTTT. Its translation: CASSLDESGLQPQHF.

The genes are TRBV7-2 and TRBJ2-3, with 12 bases matching TRBD2. CDR3 length: 14 amino acids. Germline values: CDR1 SGHTA, CDR2 FQGNSA. With V trimmed by 4 bases and J by 6 bases, 2 bases remained unmatched. CDR3 nucleotide sequence: TGTGCCAGCAGCTCTGGACTAGCGGGGGATACGCAGTATTTT. Its protein product is CASSSGLAGDTQYF.

The chain couples TRBV28 to TRBJ1-1; D not certain. V shed 2 bases and J shed 10 bases, with 17 bases lying between them. The CDR3 length is 14 residues. CDR1 is MDHEN and CDR2 is SYDVKM in the germline V gene. The CDR3 DNA sequence: TGTGCCAGCAGTTTACCCTTTTCGAACGGGAGAGCTTTCTTT. Translation: CASSLPFSNGRAFF.

This clone came up a few times. The chain couples TRBV5-5 to TRBJ1-3, with no clear D. Germline V gene lookup returns CDR1 SGHKS and CDR2 YYEKEE (reference sequence). The CDR3 loop spans 14 amino acids. The V end was cut by 0 bases, the J end by 3 bases, with 7 bases between. Here the CDR3 reads CASSLASIGNTIYF. CDR3 DNA: TGTGCCAGCAGCTTGGCCAGTATTGGAAACACCATATATTTT.

The V and J genes are TRBV10-3 and TRBJ1-3; D gene uncertain. This CDR3 has 13 amino acids. Trimming cost V 9 bases and J 4 bases, with 13 bases left between them. Germline-derived CDR1 and CDR2 are ENHRY and SYGVKD. CDR3 in DNA: TGTGCCATTCTACGTATACCAGGAAACACCATATATTTT. This sequence encodes CAILRIPGNTIYF.